This T cell receptor (beta chain) was identified during a study of cytomegalovirus exposure and HLA in healthy donors. Study-wide findings and caveats: It was 150 to 200 TCR beta chains that were listed as cytomegalovirus-associated. In vitro testing confirmed three CMV-associated chains as specific for CMV antigens. The tendency of first-cohort TCR clusters to co-occur in the 120 or so validation repertoires was the finding of a later analysis.

TCRdb's table, derived via immunoSEQ multiplex PCR, lists solely in-frame clones and lacks some. This sample carries approximately 100,000 clones, about 90% of them seen once, and the ten largest clones take roughly 2.2%. To note about this clone: Its antigen is as yet unknown.

Germline CDR1 is SGDLS and CDR2 is YYNGEE. Trimming took off 0 bases at V and 0 bases at J, with 14 bases between the two ends. This CDR3 spans 17 amino acids. Sequencing input: PBMCs. The TCR originated in a woman younger than 30 in good health and CMV-seronegative. J is TRBJ2-3 and V is TRBV9, with a possible D match to TRBD1 (6 bases). The CDR3 here is CASSVGGMGASTDTQYF. The CDR3 DNA sequence: TGTGCCAGCAGCGTAGGAGGGATGGGGGCCAGCACAGATACGCAGTATTTT.